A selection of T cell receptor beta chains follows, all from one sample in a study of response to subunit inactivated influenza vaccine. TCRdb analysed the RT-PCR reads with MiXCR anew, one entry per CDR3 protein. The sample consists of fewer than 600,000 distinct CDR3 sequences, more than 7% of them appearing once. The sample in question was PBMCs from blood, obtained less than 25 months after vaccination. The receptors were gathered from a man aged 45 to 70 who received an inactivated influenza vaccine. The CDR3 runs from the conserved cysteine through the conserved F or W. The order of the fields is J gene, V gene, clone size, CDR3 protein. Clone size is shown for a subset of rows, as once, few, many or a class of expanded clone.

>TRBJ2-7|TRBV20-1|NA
CSVTPDRAPYEQYF
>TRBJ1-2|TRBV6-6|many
CASYNGGYGYTF
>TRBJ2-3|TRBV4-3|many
CASSPWSISPTDTQYF
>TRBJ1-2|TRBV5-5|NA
CASSLAGRQGTGYTF
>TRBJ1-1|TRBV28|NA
CASSRGGVSEAFF
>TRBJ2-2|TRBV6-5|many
CASSYQREYPGELFF
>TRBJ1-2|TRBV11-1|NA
CASSLINAGGYTF
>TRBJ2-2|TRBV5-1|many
CASSLTSRSTGELFF
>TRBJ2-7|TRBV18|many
CASSHDRDHEQYF
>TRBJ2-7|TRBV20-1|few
CSAIGDRGYEQYF
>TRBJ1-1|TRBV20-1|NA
CSAIRQGWTEAFF
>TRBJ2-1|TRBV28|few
CASRNPGTGGPNEQFF
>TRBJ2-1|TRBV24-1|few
CATSDFSQGISNEQFF
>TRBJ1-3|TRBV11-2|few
CASSLVGVYSGNTIYF
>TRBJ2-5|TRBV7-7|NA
CASSRGLADEETQYF
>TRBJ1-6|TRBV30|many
CAWSRLPRGYNSPLHF
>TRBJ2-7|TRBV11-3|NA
CASSSDDSYEQYF
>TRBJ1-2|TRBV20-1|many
CSARDLEGANGYTF
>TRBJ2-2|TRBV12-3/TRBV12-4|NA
CASSDARNTGELFF
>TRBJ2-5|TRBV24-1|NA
CATSESPKEETQYF
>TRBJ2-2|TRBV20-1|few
CSARRLAGAHTGELFF
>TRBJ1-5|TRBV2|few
CASSPKNRDSADQPQHF
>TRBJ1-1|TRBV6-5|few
CASSYEGLRVTEAFF
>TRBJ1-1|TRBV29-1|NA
CSVATGGEGTEAFF
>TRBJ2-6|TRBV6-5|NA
CASSFQSSGANVLTF
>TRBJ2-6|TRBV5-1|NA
CASRQGTGANVLTF
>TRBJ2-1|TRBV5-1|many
CASSVRDSQTSSYNEQFF
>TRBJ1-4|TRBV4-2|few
CASSQVASEKPFF
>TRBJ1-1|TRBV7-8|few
CASSYGQGGTEAFF
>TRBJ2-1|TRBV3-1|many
CASSQENHRVFSGNEQFF
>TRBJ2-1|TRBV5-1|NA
CASSLVANPLNEQFF
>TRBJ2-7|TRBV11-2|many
CASSPPDRPYEQYF
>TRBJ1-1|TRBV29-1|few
CSVAAGGNLGAFF
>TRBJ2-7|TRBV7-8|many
CASSKGQRDEQYF
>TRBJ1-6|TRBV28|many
CASKPLLDRMRYSPLHF
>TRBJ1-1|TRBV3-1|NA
CASTQGSLLGTEAFF
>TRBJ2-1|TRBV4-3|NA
CASSQDSKGRYYNEQFF
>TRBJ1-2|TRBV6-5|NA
CASSPGAYGYTF
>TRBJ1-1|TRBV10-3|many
CAISEAENTEAFF
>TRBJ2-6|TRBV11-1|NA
CASSPPGYRFSGANVLTF
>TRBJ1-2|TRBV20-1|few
CSARHSGGDGYTF
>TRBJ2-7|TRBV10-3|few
CAISEGDWSEQYF
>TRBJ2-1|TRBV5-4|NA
CASSLAGRRHEQFF
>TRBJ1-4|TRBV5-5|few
CASSSGTLQNEKLFF
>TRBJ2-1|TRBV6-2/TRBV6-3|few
CASSYSAFGNEQFF
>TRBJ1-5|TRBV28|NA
CASSFPGGIGNQPQHF
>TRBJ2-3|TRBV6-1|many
CASTHSLRDREDF
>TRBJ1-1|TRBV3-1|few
CASTATGGLTEAFF
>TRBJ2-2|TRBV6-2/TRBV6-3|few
CASSYSLAEQRGGELFF
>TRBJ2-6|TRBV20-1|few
CSAEVTGGSGANVLTF
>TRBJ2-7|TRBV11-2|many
CASSQGQATYEQYF